The rows below give T cell receptor beta chains drawn from one sample of a study of blood T cell repertoires in COVID-19. Method: immunoSEQ multiplex PCR; TCRdb's copy keeps in-frame clones and lacks some. The repertoire includes 95,000 to 100,000 clones, roughly 92% of them detected once, and roughly 5.6% sits in the top ten. Sequenced input: peripheral blood. The receptors were gathered from a man in his fifties with active COVID-19. Each CDR3 is given with its conserved first and last residue. The order of the fields is J gene, V gene, clone size, CDR3 protein. The size field is filled for only some rows; it gives once, few, many or a size class.

TRBJ1-5 TRBV2 . CASSVRGTGNQPQHF
TRBJ2-7 TRBV10-1 . CASSESRQYFSEQYF
TRBJ1-5 TRBV19 . CASRAGAINQPQHF
TRBJ1-5 TRBV19 . CASSTPPEPQHF
TRBJ2-5 TRBV27 . CASSFGGSRWETQYF
TRBJ2-7 TRBV9 . CASSGGWGAHYEQYF
TRBJ1-1 TRBV5-5 . CASSLSAGRGTEAFF
TRBJ2-5 TRBV28 . CASSLEGLSSTQYF
TRBJ1-1 TRBV6-2/TRBV6-3 . CASSRTGFRNTEAFF
TRBJ1-1 TRBV3-1/TRBV3-2 . CASSQTDRATEAFF
TRBJ2-7 TRBV11-1 . CASSSDYTYEQYF
TRBJ2-7 TRBV30 . CAWSVSATSYEQYF
TRBJ2-3 TRBV27 . CASSLSGDRFTDTQYF
TRBJ2-2 TRBV7-9 . CASSNLLATGELFF
TRBJ2-1 TRBV11-2 . CASSLGDYHSYNEQFF
TRBJ1-2 TRBV2 few CASSGTGQPYGYTF
TRBJ2-7 TRBV20-1 . CSASELAGAEQYF
TRBJ2-3 TRBV5-1 . CASSSLTSGSTDTQYF
TRBJ2-3 TRBV3-1/TRBV3-2 . CASSQGMAGGYTDTQYF
TRBJ2-3 TRBV5-1 . CASSRVVAGATDTQYF
TRBJ2-3 TRBV9 . CASSVSAAGPTDTQYF
TRBJ2-5 TRBV24-1 . CATGTSGRASQETQYF
TRBJ2-1 TRBV20-1 . CSASPGRGNEQFF
TRBJ2-3 TRBV5-5 . CASSYSRGPSTDTQYF
TRBJ2-7 TRBV27 . CASSLGQGANEQYF
TRBJ2-7 TRBV6-5 . CASSYRTGGGYEQYF
TRBJ2-2 TRBV6-6 . CASKQHRVGNTGELFF
TRBJ2-1 TRBV5-1 . CASSFQGGSEQFF
TRBJ2-5 TRBV28 once CASGRGQETQYF
TRBJ2-7 TRBV27 . CASSPPTGKGEQYF
TRBJ1-5 TRBV10-3 . CAISDRDRGRTQPQHF
TRBJ2-5 TRBV19 once CASGTSGRETQYF
TRBJ2-7 TRBV7-2 . CASSGTGTGFHEQYF
TRBJ2-7 TRBV3-1/TRBV3-2 . CASRLKATSGTNEQYF
TRBJ2-5 TRBV4-1 . CASSQDWAGEFETQYF
TRBJ1-6 TRBV2 . CASTGTPNSPLHF
TRBJ2-1 TRBV9 . CASGQGSYNEQFF
TRBJ1-1 TRBV5-1 . CASSLAPTGPEAFF
TRBJ2-1 TRBV7-2 . CASSLRGALYNEQFF